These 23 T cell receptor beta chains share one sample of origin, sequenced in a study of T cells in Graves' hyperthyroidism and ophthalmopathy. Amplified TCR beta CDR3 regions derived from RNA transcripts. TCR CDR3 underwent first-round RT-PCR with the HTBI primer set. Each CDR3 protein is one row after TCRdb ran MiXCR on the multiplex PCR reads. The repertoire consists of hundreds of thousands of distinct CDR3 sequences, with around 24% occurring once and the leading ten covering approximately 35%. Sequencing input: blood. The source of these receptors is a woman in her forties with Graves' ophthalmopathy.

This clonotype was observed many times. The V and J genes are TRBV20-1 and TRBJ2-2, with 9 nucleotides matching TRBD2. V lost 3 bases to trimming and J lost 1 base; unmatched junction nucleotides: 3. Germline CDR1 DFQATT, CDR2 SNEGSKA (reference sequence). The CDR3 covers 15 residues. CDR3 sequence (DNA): TGCAGTGCTAGTTTAGCGGGAGTGAACACCGGGGAGCTGTTTTTT. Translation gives CSASLAGVNTGELFF.

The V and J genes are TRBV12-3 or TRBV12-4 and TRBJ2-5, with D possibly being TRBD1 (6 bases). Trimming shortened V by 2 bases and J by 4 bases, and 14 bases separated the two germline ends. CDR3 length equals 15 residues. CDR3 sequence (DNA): TGTGCCAGCAGTTTAAACTATGGACAGAGAGAGACCCAGTACTTC. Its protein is CASSLNYGQRETQYF.

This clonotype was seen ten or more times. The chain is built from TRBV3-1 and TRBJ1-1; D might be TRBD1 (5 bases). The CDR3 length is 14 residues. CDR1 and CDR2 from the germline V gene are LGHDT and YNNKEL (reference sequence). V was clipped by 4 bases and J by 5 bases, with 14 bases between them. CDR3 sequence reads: CASSRDGGLTEAFF. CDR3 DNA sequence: TGTGCCAGCAGCCGGGACGGGGGTCTAACTGAAGCTTTCTTT. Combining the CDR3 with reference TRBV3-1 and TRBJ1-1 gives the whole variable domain DTAVSQTPKYLVTQMGNDKSIKCEQNLGHDTMYWYKQDSKKFLKIMFSYNNKELIINETVPNRFSPKSPDKAHLNLHINSLELGDSAVYFCASSRDGGLTEAFFGQGTRLTVV.

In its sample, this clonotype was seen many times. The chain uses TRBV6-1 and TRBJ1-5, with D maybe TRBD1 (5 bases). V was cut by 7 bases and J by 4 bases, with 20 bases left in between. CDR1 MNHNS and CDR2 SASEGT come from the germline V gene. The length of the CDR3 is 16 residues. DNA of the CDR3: TGTGCCAGCAAAGAGACGAGTGGGGGGAATAATCAGCCCCAGCATTTT. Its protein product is CASKETSGGNNQPQHF.

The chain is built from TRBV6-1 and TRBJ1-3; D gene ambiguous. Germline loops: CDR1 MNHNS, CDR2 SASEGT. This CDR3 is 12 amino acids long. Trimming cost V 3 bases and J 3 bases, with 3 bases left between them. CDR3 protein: CASSDIGNTIYF. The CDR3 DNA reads TGTGCCAGCAGTGACATTGGAAACACCATATATTTT.

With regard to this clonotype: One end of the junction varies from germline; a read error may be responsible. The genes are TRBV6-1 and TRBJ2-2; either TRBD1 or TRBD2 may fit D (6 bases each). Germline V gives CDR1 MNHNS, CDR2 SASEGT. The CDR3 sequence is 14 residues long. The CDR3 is CASREGGSTGELFF. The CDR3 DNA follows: TGTGCCAGCAGGGAAGGGGGGTCGACCGGGGAGCTGTTTTTT.

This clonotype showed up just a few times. As DNA, the CDR3 is TGTGCCAGCAGTTTCTCAGGACAGGGTGGCACCGGGGAGCTGTTTTTT. This translates into CASSFSGQGGTGELFF. The chain recombines TRBV12-3 or TRBV12-4 with TRBJ2-2, with 8 bases fitting TRBD1. The CDR3 covers 16 residues. V gave up 3 bases and J gave up 4 bases; unmatched junction bases: 7.

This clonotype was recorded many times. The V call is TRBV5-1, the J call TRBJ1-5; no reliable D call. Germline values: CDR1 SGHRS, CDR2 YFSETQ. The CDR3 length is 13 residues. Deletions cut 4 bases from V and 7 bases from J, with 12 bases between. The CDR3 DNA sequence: TGCGCCAGCAGCCTAGGACCAGGCCAGCCCCAGCATTTT. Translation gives CASSLGPGQPQHF.

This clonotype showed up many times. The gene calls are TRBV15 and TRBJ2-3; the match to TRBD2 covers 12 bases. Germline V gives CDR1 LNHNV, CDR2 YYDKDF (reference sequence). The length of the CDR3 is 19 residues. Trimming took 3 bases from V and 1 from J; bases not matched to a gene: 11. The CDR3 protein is CATSSVGLAGRTGTDTQYF. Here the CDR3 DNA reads TGTGCCACCAGCAGCGTTGGACTAGCGGGACGGACTGGCACAGATACGCAGTATTTT. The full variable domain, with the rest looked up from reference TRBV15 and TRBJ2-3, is DAMVIQNPRYQVTQFGKPVTLSCSQTLNHNVMYWYQQKSSQAPKLLFHYYDKDFNNEADTPDNFQSRRPNTSFCFLDIRSPGLGDTAMYLCATSSVGLAGRTGTDTQYFGPGTRLTVL.

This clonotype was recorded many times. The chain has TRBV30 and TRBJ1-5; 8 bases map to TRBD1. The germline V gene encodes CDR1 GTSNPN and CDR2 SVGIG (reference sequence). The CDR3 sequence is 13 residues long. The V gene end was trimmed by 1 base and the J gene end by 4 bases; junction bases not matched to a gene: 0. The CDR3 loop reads CAWSGDRNQPQHF. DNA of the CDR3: TGTGCCTGGAGTGGGGACAGGAATCAGCCCCAGCATTTT.

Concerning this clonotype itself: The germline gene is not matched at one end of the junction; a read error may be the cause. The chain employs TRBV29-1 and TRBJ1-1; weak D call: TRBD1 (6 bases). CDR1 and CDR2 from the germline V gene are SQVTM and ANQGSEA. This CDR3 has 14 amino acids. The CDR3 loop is CSVEARGRNTGAFF. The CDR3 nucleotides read TGCAGCGTTGAGGCAAGGGGGAGGAACACTGGAGCTTTCTTT.

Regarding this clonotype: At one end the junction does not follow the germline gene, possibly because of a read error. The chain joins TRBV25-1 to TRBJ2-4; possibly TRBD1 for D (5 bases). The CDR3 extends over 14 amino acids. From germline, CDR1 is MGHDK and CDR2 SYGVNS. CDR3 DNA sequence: TGTGCCAGCAGTGATTCAGGGTCCAAAAACATTCAGTGTTTC. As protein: CASSDSGSKNIQCF.

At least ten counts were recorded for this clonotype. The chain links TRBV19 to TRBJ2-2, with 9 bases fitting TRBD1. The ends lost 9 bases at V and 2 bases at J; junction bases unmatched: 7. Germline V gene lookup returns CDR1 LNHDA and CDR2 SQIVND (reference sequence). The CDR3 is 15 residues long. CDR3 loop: CASRDRGTNTGELFF. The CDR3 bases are TGTGCCAGCAGAGACAGGGGGACAAACACCGGGGAGCTGTTTTTT.

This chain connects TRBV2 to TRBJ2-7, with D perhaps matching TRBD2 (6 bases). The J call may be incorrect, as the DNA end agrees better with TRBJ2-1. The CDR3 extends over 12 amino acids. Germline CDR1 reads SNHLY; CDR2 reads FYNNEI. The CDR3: CASTDGGYEQFF. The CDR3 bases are TGTGCCAGCACTGATGGAGGGTACGAGCAGTTCTTC.

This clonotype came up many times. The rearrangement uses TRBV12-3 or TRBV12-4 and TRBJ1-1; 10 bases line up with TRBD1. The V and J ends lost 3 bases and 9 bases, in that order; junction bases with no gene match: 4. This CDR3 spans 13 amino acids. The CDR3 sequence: CASSFEDRGKAFF. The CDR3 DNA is TGTGCCAGCAGTTTCGAGGACAGGGGGAAAGCTTTCTTT.

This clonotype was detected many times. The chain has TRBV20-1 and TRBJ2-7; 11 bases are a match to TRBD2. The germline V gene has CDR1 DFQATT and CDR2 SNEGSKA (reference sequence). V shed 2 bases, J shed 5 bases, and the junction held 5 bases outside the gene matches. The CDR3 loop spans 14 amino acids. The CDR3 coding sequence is TGCAGTGCTAGAAGACTAGCGGGATCTAACGAGCAGTACTTC. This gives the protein CSARRLAGSNEQYF.

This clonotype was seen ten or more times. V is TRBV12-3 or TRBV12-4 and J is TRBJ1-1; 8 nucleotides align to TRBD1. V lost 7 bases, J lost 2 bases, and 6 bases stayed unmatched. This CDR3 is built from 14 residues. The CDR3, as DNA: TGTGCCAGCACTTTCGGGACAGGTAACACTGAAGCTTTCTTT. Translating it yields CASTFGTGNTEAFF.

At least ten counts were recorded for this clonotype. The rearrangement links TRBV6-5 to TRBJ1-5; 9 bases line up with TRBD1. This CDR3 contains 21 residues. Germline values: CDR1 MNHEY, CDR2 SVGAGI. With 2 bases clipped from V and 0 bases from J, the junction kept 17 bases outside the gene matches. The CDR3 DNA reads TGTGCCAGCAGTTACGATACCACTTTGACAGGGGGGTTCAATAGCAATCAGCCCCAGCATTTT. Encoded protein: CASSYDTTLTGGFNSNQPQHF.

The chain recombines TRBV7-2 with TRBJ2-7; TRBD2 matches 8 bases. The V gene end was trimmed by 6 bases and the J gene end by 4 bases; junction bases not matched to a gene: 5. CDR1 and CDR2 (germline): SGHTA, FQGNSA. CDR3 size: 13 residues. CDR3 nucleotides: TGTGCCAGCAGAAGGGGCGGGAGGTACGAGCAGTACTTC. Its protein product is CASRRGGRYEQYF.

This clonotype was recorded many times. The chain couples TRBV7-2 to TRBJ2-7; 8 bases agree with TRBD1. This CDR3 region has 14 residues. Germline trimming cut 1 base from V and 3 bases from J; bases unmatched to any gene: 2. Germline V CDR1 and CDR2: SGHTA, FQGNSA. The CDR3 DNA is TGTGCCAGCAGCTTAGGGACAGGGATCTACGAGCAGTACTTC. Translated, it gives CASSLGTGIYEQYF.

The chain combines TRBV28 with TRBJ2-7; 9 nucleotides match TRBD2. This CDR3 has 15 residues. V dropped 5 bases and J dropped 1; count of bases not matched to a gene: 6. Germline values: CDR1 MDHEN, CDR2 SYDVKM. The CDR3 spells CASSPSAGGSYEQYF. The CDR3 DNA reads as TGTGCCAGCAGTCCCTCAGCGGGAGGTTCCTACGAGCAGTACTTC.

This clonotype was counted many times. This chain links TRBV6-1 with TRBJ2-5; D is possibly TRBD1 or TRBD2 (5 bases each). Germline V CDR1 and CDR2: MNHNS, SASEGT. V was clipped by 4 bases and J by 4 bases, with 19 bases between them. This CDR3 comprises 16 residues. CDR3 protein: CASSGFRDALGETQYF. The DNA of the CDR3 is TGTGCCAGCAGTGGGTTCCGGGACGCCTTGGGAGAGACCCAGTACTTC.

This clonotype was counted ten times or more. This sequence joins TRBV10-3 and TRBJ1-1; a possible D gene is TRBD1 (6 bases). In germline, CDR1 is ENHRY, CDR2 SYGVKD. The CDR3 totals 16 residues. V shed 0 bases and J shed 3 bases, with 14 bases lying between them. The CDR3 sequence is CAISESGGPEDTEAFF. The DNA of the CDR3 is TGTGCCATCAGTGAGTCGGGGGGGCCTGAGGACACTGAAGCTTTCTTT.